The next 22 T cell receptor beta chains were all read from a single sample in a study of T cell responses to AZD1222 COVID-19 vaccine. Produced via immunoSEQ multiplex PCR; TCRdb's table is partial and in-frame only. This sample yields approximately 150,000 clones, of which around 89% are seen a single time; approximately 3.1% belongs to the top ten. This specimen was peripheral blood, taken on day 0 of MenACWY control vaccination. All receptors come from an adult in good health.

The chain uses TRBV5-6 and TRBJ2-5; D uncertain. The CDR3 extends over 14 amino acids. V gave up 4 bases and J gave up 2 bases, with 12 bases separating them. Per the germline V gene, CDR1 is SGHDT and CDR2 is YYEEEE. CDR3 DNA: TGTGCCAGCAGCCTCGGACGGAAGCAAGAGACCCAGTACTTC. This encodes CASSLGRKQETQYF.

V gene TRBV7-9 combines with J gene TRBJ1-1, with TRBD1 matching 7 bases. The germline V gene has CDR1 SEHNR and CDR2 FQNEAQ (reference sequence). This CDR3 contains 14 residues. V was pared by 7 bases and J by 7 bases, with 12 bases of the junction left unmatched. The CDR3 DNA is TGTGCCAGCACCTCATCCCCAGGGACAGTTGAAGCTTTCTTT. It encodes CASTSSPGTVEAFF.

This CDR3 is CASSLMPPTGSIQQPQHF. CDR3 coding DNA: TGTGCCAGCAGCTTAATGCCCCCGACAGGGTCCATACAACAGCCCCAGCATTTT. The chain uses TRBV7-6 and TRBJ1-5; TRBD1 matches 7 bases. The CDR3 is made up of 18 amino acids. V trimming: 2 bases; J trimming: 7 bases; junction bases outside the gene matches: 17. Germline CDR1 SGHVS, CDR2 FNYEAQ.

The V and J genes are TRBV7-2 and TRBJ1-3, with D tentatively TRBD1 (5 bases). Germline-derived CDR1 and CDR2 are SGHTA and FQGNSA. V was clipped by 5 bases and J by 4 bases, with 12 bases between them. The CDR3 covers 14 residues. CDR3 sequence reads: CASSPGTDGNTIYF. In nucleotides, the CDR3 is TGTGCCAGCAGCCCCGGGACCGACGGAAACACCATATATTTT. Filled out from reference TRBV7-2 and TRBJ1-3, the complete variable domain reads GAGVSQSPSNKVTEKGKDVELRCDPISGHTALYWYRQSLGQGLEFLIYFQGNSAPDKSGLPSDRFSAERTGGSVSTLTIQRTQQEDSAVYLCASSPGTDGNTIYFGEGSWLTVV.

The V and J genes are TRBV7-2 and TRBJ1-2, with a tentative D call TRBD1 (5 bases). Trimming removed 0 bases at V and 8 bases at J, with 10 bases between. The CDR3 is 13 residues long. Germline values: CDR1 SGHTA, CDR2 FQGNSA. In nucleotides, the CDR3 is TGTGCCAGCAGCTTAGCGCAGGGCTGGGGCTACACCTTC. It yields the protein CASSLAQGWGYTF.

The table lists this clone with a few counts. The rearrangement uses TRBV30 and TRBJ2-7; D may be TRBD1 or TRBD2 (7 bases each). This CDR3 region has 14 residues. V was cut by 0 bases and J by 4 bases, with 13 bases left in between. Looked up from germline, CDR1 is GTSNPN and CDR2 is SVGIG (reference sequence). As DNA, the CDR3 is TGTGCCTGGAGTGTACCAGGGGGGGGGTACGAGCAGTACTTC. Protein sequence: CAWSVPGGGYEQYF.

V is TRBV6-1 and J is TRBJ2-7; the match to TRBD1 covers 8 bases. Germline V gene sequence: CDR1 MNHNS, CDR2 SASEGT. The trim removed 5 bases at V and 7 bases at J, leaving 4 bases unmatched. This CDR3 comprises 12 residues. The CDR3 is CASSPRGQEQYF. DNA of the CDR3: TGTGCCAGCAGTCCCAGGGGGCAGGAGCAGTACTTC.

The genes are TRBV6-1 and TRBJ2-2; the D gene is possibly TRBD1 (5 bases). The germline V and J ends were trimmed by 3 bases and 6 bases, with 8 bases remaining between them. The germline V gene encodes CDR1 MNHNS and CDR2 SASEGT. The CDR3 is made up of 13 amino acids. The CDR3 loop is CASSDQGPGELFF. The CDR3 DNA sequence: TGTGCCAGCAGTGACCAGGGTCCCGGGGAGCTGTTTTTT.

The gene calls are TRBV18 and TRBJ1-2, with D maybe TRBD1 (6 bases). The CDR3 consists of 14 residues. Germline V gene lookup returns CDR1 KGHSH and CDR2 LQKENI. Trimming took 2 bases from V and 4 from J, leaving 11 bases between them. The CDR3 sequence is CASSPSTGAYGYTF. The DNA of the CDR3 is TGTGCCAGCTCACCAAGTACGGGGGCCTATGGCTACACCTTC.

This chain connects TRBV19 to TRBJ1-2, with 7 bases lining up with TRBD1. The V gene's germline CDR1 is LNHDA and CDR2 SQIVND (reference sequence). The CDR3 consists of 16 residues. Trimming took 6 bases from V and 5 from J; bases not matched to a gene: 15. The CDR3 here is CASRPGGRNPYYGYTF. The CDR3 nucleotides are TGTGCCAGTAGACCAGGGGGGCGCAACCCTTATTATGGCTACACCTTC.

This chain links TRBV19 with TRBJ2-1; tentatively, D is TRBD1 or TRBD2 (6 bases each). This CDR3 region has 12 residues. Germline V gives CDR1 LNHDA, CDR2 SQIVND (reference sequence). V was clipped by 9 bases and J by 6 bases, with 12 bases between them. The CDR3 sequence: CASSRGVNEQFF. The CDR3, as DNA: TGTGCCAGCTCAAGGGGGGTCAATGAGCAGTTCTTC.

This rearrangement joins TRBV27 to TRBJ1-6, with 8 bases fitting TRBD1. The CDR3 has 16 residues. Germline assignment: CDR1 MNHEY and CDR2 SMNVEV (reference sequence). The V and J ends lost 5 bases and 2 bases, in that order; junction bases with no gene match: 5. CDR3 loop: CASSPDRAPYNSPLHF. CDR3 DNA sequence: TGTGCCAGCAGTCCGGACAGGGCACCCTATAATTCACCCCTCCACTTT.

Worth noting for this clone: A junction end diverges from the germline sequence, so it may reflect a read error. This chain uses TRBV7-8 with TRBJ2-5; TRBD2 aligns across 11 bases. The CDR3 sequence is 16 residues long. Germline V gene data show CDR1 as SGHVS and CDR2 as FQNEAQ. The CDR3 spells CANSLRGTSGSETQYF. The CDR3 DNA is TGTGCCAACAGCTTACGAGGGACTAGCGGTTCGGAGACCCAGTACTTC.

In this sample, this clone turned up a few times. The V and J genes are TRBV6-2 or TRBV6-3 and TRBJ1-1; the D is unclear. Germline V CDR1 and CDR2: MNHEY, SVGEGT. The V gene lost 5 bases and the J gene lost 5 bases, with 12 bases spanning the gap. The CDR3 extends over 13 amino acids. Written as DNA, the CDR3 is TGTGCCAGCAGTCCGGTTACCCGGACTGAAGCTTTCTTT. Translated: CASSPVTRTEAFF.

The CDR3 DNA is TGCGCCAGCAGCCAAGATTCGCGGGGGGAGAATGAAAAACTGTTTTTT. Its translation is CASSQDSRGENEKLFF. The chain has TRBV4-3 and TRBJ1-4, with a possible D match to TRBD1 (5 bases). Germline loops: CDR1 LGHNA, CDR2 YSLEER. V was trimmed by 0 bases and J by 5 bases, leaving 13 bases between them. The CDR3 runs 16 residues.

This sequence joins TRBV6-5 and TRBJ2-1; D might be TRBD2 (5 bases). CDR3 length: 15 amino acids. Germline V lookup: CDR1 MNHEY, CDR2 SVGAGI. The V end lost 8 bases, the J end lost 0 bases, and 14 bases lay between the germline ends. CDR3 sequence reads: CASALASLSYNEQFF. The CDR3 DNA reads as TGTGCCAGCGCCCTAGCCAGCCTCTCCTACAATGAGCAGTTCTTC.

This clone was detected only once. V is TRBV11-3 and J is TRBJ2-7; 12 bases are a match to TRBD2. This CDR3 region has 15 residues. V shed 7 bases, J shed 1 base, and the junction held 5 bases outside the gene matches. Per germline, CDR1 SGHNT and CDR2 YENEEA. The CDR3 region has the DNA TGTGCCAGCACCCCCCTAGCGGGAGGGTCCTACGAGCAGTACTTC. Residues: CASTPLAGGSYEQYF.

The chain joins TRBV3-1 (or the pseudogene TRBV3-2) to TRBJ2-4, with D possibly being TRBD1 or TRBD2 (5 bases each). The CDR3 sequence is 19 residues long. CDR1 is LGHDT, CDR2 YNNKEL, per germline (reference sequence). The V end lost 1 base, the J end lost 0 bases, and 19 bases lay between the germline ends. The CDR3 protein is CASSQVAGTGIIAKNIQYF. Written as DNA, the CDR3 is TGTGCCAGCAGCCAAGTAGCCGGGACGGGAATAATAGCCAAAAACATTCAGTACTTC.

This chain links TRBV19 with TRBJ2-7, with a possible D match to TRBD2 (7 bases). Germline assignment: CDR1 LNHDA and CDR2 SQIVND (reference sequence). V was shortened by 5 bases and J by 3 bases, with 17 bases between the two germline ends. This CDR3 has 15 residues. CDR3 in amino acids: CASSSGLTGFYEQYF. DNA of the CDR3: TGTGCCAGTAGTTCGGGACTAACAGGGTTCTACGAGCAGTACTTC.

The V gene is TRBV12-3 or TRBV12-4, the J gene TRBJ1-6; D is unresolved. The CDR3 has 12 residues. Deletions cut 2 bases from V and 11 bases from J, with 7 bases between. The DNA for the CDR3 is TGTGCCAGCAGTTTATGGGTGACACCCCTCCACTTT. Translating gives CASSLWVTPLHF.

A single count supports this clone. This chain uses TRBV15 with TRBJ1-2; weak D call: TRBD1 (6 bases). In germline, CDR1 is LNHNV, CDR2 YYDKDF (reference sequence). Trimming pared 3 bases from V and 8 bases from J, leaving 13 bases between. The CDR3 extends over 13 amino acids. The DNA for the CDR3 is TGTGCCACCAGCAGGTCCACAGGGTGGGGCTACACCTTC. This encodes CATSRSTGWGYTF. Based on the CDR3 plus reference TRBV15 and TRBJ1-2, the full variable domain is DAMVIQNPRYQVTQFGKPVTLSCSQTLNHNVMYWYQQKSSQAPKLLFHYYDKDFNNEADTPDNFQSRRPNTSFCFLDIRSPGLGDTAMYLCATSRSTGWGYTFGSGTRLTVV.

V gene TRBV3-1 (or the pseudogene TRBV3-2) combines with J gene TRBJ1-2; no definite D call. Germline CDR1 LGHDT, CDR2 YNNKEL (reference sequence). This CDR3 spans 13 amino acids. The V and J ends lost 3 bases and 8 bases respectively, with 13 bases between them. The CDR3 reads CASSQVRSGGYTF. Written as DNA, the CDR3 is TGTGCCAGCAGCCAGGTCCGCTCGGGAGGCTACACCTTC.